Listed below are T cell receptor beta chains from one sample, sequenced in a study of blood T cell repertoires in COVID-19. TCRdb's copy holds only in-frame clones and misses some; the assay was immunoSEQ multiplex PCR. Here the sample spans a few hundred thousand clones, around 91% being singletons. Material for sequencing was PBMCs or T cells enriched from blood (not recorded which). The receptors come from a woman between 40 and 50 years old who had recovered from COVID-19. Each CDR3 is given with its conserved first and last residue. A D gene is named only where the DNA matches it firmly. A clone size is listed for some rows: how often the clone was seen (once, few, many), or a class if it is expanded.

len,j_gene,abundance,v_gene,d_gene,CDR3nt,CDR3aa
14,TRBJ1-1,-,TRBV29-1,-,TGCAGCGTTGATGTGACAGCTTCTAGGGGGGAAGCTTTCTTT,CSVDVTASRGEAFF
16,TRBJ1-2,-,TRBV4-3,TRBD1,TGCGCCAGCAGCCAAGAACCGGGACAGGCTTCGCGGGGCTACACCTTC,CASSQEPGQASRGYTF
17,TRBJ1-6,-,TRBV3-1/TRBV3-2,TRBD1,TGTGCCAGCAGCCTCCGGACAGGGAGCTCCTATAATTCACCCCTCCACTTT,CASSLRTGSSYNSPLHF
15,TRBJ1-6,few,TRBV2,-,TGTGCCAGCAGTCCATTGAGCTCCTATAATTCACCCCTCCACTTT,CASSPLSSYNSPLHF
17,TRBJ2-2,-,TRBV15,-,TGTGCCACCAGCGGACCCCGGGCAGGGATGAACACCGGGGAGCTGTTTTTT,CATSGPRAGMNTGELFF
15,TRBJ1-3,-,TRBV9,-,TGTGCCAGCAGCTCAGTGGGGGGAACTGGAAACACCATATATTTT,CASSSVGGTGNTIYF
15,TRBJ2-3,-,TRBV7-3,TRBD2,TGTGCCAGCAGCTTAACTAGCGGGAGAACAGATACGCAGTATTTT,CASSLTSGRTDTQYF
16,TRBJ1-6,-,TRBV5-4,-,TGTGCCAGCAGCTCTGGCTTGACAGGAAATAATTCACCCCTCCACTTT,CASSSGLTGNNSPLHF
17,TRBJ1-4,-,TRBV30,-,TGTGCCTGGAGTGTACGCACAGGGTCTTATACTAATGAAAAACTGTTTTTT,CAWSVRTGSYTNEKLFF
18,TRBJ2-4,-,TRBV28,-,TGTGCCAGCAGTCCCCCCCCTCCTAGCCAGGGGGCCAAAAACATTCAGTACTTC,CASSPPPPSQGAKNIQYF
16,TRBJ2-6,-,TRBV4-2,-,TGTGCCAGCAGCCAAGAAGGAGCCTCTGGGGCCAACGTCCTGACTTTC,CASSQEGASGANVLTF
12,TRBJ2-7,-,TRBV2,-,TGTGCCAGCACCCCTGACAGCTACGAGCAGTACTTC,CASTPDSYEQYF
21,TRBJ2-1,-,TRBV15,TRBD2,TGTGCCACCAGCAGAGACCCCGGGACTAGCGGGAGGTGGATCTCGATGAATGAGCAGTTCTTC,CATSRDPGTSGRWISMNEQFF
14,TRBJ2-7,-,TRBV5-1,TRBD1,TGCGCCAGCAGCCCGGGACAGGGAATTAGCGAGCAGTACTTC,CASSPGQGISEQYF
14,TRBJ1-1,-,TRBV7-2,TRBD1,TGTGCCAGCAGCTTTCGGCAGGGGGCCACTGAAGCTTTCTTT,CASSFRQGATEAFF
14,TRBJ1-5,-,TRBV19,-,TGTGCCAGTAAGGGACTGATTGGCAATCAGCCCCAGCATTTT,CASKGLIGNQPQHF
15,TRBJ2-7,many,TRBV5-1,-,TGCGCCAGCAGCTTGTCCGGGACACATTCTAACGAGCAGTACTTC,CASSLSGTHSNEQYF
13,TRBJ2-7,once,TRBV9,-,TGTGCCAGCCCGGACGGGGAGACCTACGAGCAGTACTTC,CASPDGETYEQYF
14,TRBJ1-4,-,TRBV7-9,-,TGTGCCAGCAGAGGGGAGGGAAAGAGTGAAAAACTGTTTTTT,CASRGEGKSEKLFF
15,TRBJ2-1,-,TRBV7-9,-,TGTGCCAGCAGCACTCGACAGGCCCGAGACAATGAGCAGTTCTTC,CASSTRQARDNEQFF
16,TRBJ2-3,-,TRBV7-7,-,TGTGCTAGCAGCCCCCTATTCAGCACCGGGGCAGATACGCAGTATTTT,CASSPLFSTGADTQYF
13,TRBJ2-7,-,TRBV7-2,-,TGTGCCAGCAGCTTAATAGGAGTATACGAGCAGTACTTC,CASSLIGVYEQYF
16,TRBJ1-4,few,TRBV9,TRBD1,TGTGCCAGCAGCGCAGATGGGACAGGGAGAAATGAAAAACTGTTTTTT,CASSADGTGRNEKLFF
15,TRBJ1-5,-,TRBV3-1/TRBV3-2,-,TGTGCCAGCAGCCAAGATAGCAGGGGCAATCAGCCCCAGCATTTT,CASSQDSRGNQPQHF
15,TRBJ1-1,-,TRBV6-5,TRBD1,TGTGCCAGCAGCCGTAGACAGGGGGGGAACACTGAAGCTTTCTTT,CASSRRQGGNTEAFF
17,TRBJ1-6,-,TRBV14,-,TGTGCCAGCAGCCAAAACCTACAGGGTGAATATAATTCACCCCTCCACTTT,CASSQNLQGEYNSPLHF
13,TRBJ2-7,-,TRBV29-1,TRBD2,TGCAGCGTCGCGGGAGGAGGAGAAGGTGAGCAGTACTTC,CSVAGGGEGEQYF
15,TRBJ2-1,-,TRBV18,-,TGTGCCAGCTCCCTACAGGGTGGCCGCTACAATGAGCAGTTCTTC,CASSLQGGRYNEQFF
15,TRBJ1-6,-,TRBV7-9,-,TGTGCCAGCAGCTCTCGGGACATGGGGAATTCACCCCTCCACTTT,CASSSRDMGNSPLHF
19,TRBJ2-5,-,TRBV28,-,TGTGCCAGCAGTTTTGACAGGGCACTAGCGGCGACGTGGCAAGAGACCCAGTACTTC,CASSFDRALAATWQETQYF
15,TRBJ1-2,-,TRBV23-1,-,TGCGCCAGCAGTCATCAAAAGCAGGGGAACTATGGCTACACCTTC,CASSHQKQGNYGYTF
15,TRBJ2-1,-,TRBV28,-,TGTGCCAGCACCTTGGGCCCGTTCCCCTTCAATGAGCAGTTCTTC,CASTLGPFPFNEQFF
13,TRBJ2-7,-,TRBV10-3,TRBD1,TGTGCCAGTGGACAGGTACCCTCCTACGAGCAGTACTTC,CASGQVPSYEQYF
15,TRBJ1-1,once,TRBV9,-,TGTGCCAGCAGCGTAGGCGGTTATATGAACACTGAAGCTTTCTTT,CASSVGGYMNTEAFF
16,TRBJ1-5,-,TRBV19,-,TGTGCCAGTAGTATCCGGGGGGGGTTGGGCAATCAGCCCCAGCATTTT,CASSIRGGLGNQPQHF
16,TRBJ2-1,once,TRBV7-2,TRBD2,TGTGCCAGCAGCTTAGCGCCTAGCGGGAGGTACAATGAGCAGTTCTTC,CASSLAPSGRYNEQFF
12,TRBJ2-5,-,TRBV7-9,-,TGTGCCAGCTTAGGAGAACAAGAGACCCAGTACTTC,CASLGEQETQYF
12,TRBJ2-7,-,TRBV30,-,TGTGCCTGGACGCAGGCCTCCTACGAGCAGTACTTC,CAWTQASYEQYF
15,TRBJ1-5,-,TRBV19,TRBD1,TGTGCCAGTAGATCCGCGGGACAGGGGAGGGGGCCCCAGCATTTT,CASRSAGQGRGPQHF
15,TRBJ2-4,once,TRBV27,-,TGTGCCAGCAGTCAACAGGGTCTGGCCAAAAACATTCAGTACTTC,CASSQQGLAKNIQYF
12,TRBJ2-7,-,TRBV10-3,-,TGTGCCATCAGTAACCGGGACTACGAGCAGTACTTC,CAISNRDYEQYF
13,TRBJ1-2,-,TRBV7-2,-,TGTGCCAGCAGCCTCGGACATGACTATGGCTACACCTTC,CASSLGHDYGYTF
10,TRBJ1-1,-,TRBV20-1,-,TGCAGTGCCCCGCGCACTGAAGCTTTCTTT,CSAPRTEAFF
13,TRBJ1-5,-,TRBV7-2,-,TGTGCCAGCAGCCAAGGAATTCGGGGGCCCCAGCATTTT,CASSQGIRGPQHF
12,TRBJ2-1,-,TRBV9,TRBD1,TGTGCCAGCAGCCCCCAGGGGGCAGGGCAGTTCTTC,CASSPQGAGQFF
15,TRBJ1-1,-,TRBV27,TRBD1,TGTGCCAGTACTAGACCCGGGACCAGGGGGACTGAAGCTTTCTTT,CASTRPGTRGTEAFF
13,TRBJ2-5,-,TRBV30,-,TGTGCCTGGAGTAGGTCGGGCCAAGAGACCCAGTACTTC,CAWSRSGQETQYF
14,TRBJ1-2,-,TRBV29-1,-,TGCAGCGTTGAAGACAGGTTTTTTGACTATGGCTACACCTTC,CSVEDRFFDYGYTF
13,TRBJ1-5,once,TRBV11-3,-,TGTGCCAGCAGCTTATGGGGAGATCAGCCCCAGCATTTT,CASSLWGDQPQHF
15,TRBJ1-5,once,TRBV11-2,-,TGTGCCAGCAGCTTTGGCAGGGGAAGCAATCAGCCCCAGCATTTT,CASSFGRGSNQPQHF
14,TRBJ2-7,-,TRBV5-4,-,TGTGCCAGCAGCCCATCTCAGGGGACCTACGAGCAGTACTTC,CASSPSQGTYEQYF
15,TRBJ2-7,-,TRBV19,TRBD2,TGTGCCAGTAGTGCGACTAGCGGGGGTGTCTACGAGCAGTACTTC,CASSATSGGVYEQYF